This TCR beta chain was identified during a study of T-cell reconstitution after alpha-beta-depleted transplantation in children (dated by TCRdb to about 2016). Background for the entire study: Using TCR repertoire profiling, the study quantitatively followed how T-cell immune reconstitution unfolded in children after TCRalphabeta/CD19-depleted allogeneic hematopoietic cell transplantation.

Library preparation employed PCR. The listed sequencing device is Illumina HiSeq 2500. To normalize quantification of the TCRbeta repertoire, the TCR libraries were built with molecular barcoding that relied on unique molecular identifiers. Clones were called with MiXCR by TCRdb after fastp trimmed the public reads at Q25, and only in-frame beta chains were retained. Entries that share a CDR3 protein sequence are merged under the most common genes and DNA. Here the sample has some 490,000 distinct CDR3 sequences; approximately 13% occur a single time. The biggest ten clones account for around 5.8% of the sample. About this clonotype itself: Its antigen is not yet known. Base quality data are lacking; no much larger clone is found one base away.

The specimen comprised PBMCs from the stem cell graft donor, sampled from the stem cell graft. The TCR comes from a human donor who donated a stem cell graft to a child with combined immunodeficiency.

The CDR3 protein: CASSLAQGVTYEQYF. In nucleotide form, the sequence is TGTGCCAGCAGCTTAGCGCAGGGGGTGACCTACGAGCAGTACTTC. The chain employs TRBV7-9 and TRBJ2-7; 7 bases in between match TRBD1. The CDR3 runs 15 amino acids, cysteine and phenylalanine included. The DNA shown is the 45-base CDR3, in frame from base 1. V has 0 bases trimmed and J has 2 bases trimmed; junction bases matching no gene number 4. As encoded in the germline V gene (reference sequence), CDR1 is SEHNR while CDR2 is FQNEAQ.